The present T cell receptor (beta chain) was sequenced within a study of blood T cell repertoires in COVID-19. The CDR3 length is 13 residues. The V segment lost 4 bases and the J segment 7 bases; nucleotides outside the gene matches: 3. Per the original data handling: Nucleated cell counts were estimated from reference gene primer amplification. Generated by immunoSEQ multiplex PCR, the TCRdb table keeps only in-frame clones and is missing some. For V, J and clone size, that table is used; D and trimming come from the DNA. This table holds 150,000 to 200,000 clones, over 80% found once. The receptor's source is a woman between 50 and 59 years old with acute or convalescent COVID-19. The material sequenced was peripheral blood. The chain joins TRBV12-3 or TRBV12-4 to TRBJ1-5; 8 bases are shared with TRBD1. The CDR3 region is CASSYRGRQPQHF. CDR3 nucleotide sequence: TGTGCCAGCAGTTACAGGGGGAGGCAGCCCCAGCATTTT.